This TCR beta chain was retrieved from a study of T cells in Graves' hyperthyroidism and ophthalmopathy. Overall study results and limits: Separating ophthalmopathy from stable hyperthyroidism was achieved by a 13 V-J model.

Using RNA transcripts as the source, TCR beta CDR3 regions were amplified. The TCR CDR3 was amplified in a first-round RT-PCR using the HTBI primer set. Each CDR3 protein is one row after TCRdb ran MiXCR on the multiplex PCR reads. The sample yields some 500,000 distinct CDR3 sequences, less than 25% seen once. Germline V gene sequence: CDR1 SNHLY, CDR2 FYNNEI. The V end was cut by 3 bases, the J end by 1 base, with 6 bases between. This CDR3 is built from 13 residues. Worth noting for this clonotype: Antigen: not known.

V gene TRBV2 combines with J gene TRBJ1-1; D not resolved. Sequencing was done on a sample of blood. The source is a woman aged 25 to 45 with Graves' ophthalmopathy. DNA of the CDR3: TGTGCCAGCAGTGAGAGAAAGAACACTGAAGCTTTCTTT. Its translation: CASSERKNTEAFF. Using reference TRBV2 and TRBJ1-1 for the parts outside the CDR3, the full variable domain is EPEVTQTPSHQVTQMGQEVILRCVPISNHLYFYWYRQILGQKVEFLVSFYNNEISEKSEIFDDQFSVERPDGSNFTLKIRSTKLEDSAMYFCASSERKNTEAFFGQGTRLTVV.